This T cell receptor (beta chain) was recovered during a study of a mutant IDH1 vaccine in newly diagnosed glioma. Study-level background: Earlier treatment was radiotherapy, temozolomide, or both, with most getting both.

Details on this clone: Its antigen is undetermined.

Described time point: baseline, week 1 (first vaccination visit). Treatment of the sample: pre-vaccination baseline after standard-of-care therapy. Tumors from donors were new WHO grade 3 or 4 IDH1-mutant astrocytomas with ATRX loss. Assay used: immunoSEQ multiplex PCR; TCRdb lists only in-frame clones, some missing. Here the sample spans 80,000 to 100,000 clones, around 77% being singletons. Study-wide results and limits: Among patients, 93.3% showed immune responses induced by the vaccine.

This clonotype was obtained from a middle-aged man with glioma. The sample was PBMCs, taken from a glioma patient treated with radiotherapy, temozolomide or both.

The CDR3 spells CASSLMTGGRDGYTF. The CDR3 region has the DNA TGTGCCAGCAGCTTGATGACAGGGGGCCGGGATGGCTACACCTTC. V usage is TRBV7-2 and J usage is TRBJ1-2; 10 nucleotides agree with TRBD1. The CDR3 has 15 residues. V shed 3 bases, J shed 6 bases, and the junction held 7 bases outside the gene matches. The germline gives CDR1 SGHTA, CDR2 FQGNSA.